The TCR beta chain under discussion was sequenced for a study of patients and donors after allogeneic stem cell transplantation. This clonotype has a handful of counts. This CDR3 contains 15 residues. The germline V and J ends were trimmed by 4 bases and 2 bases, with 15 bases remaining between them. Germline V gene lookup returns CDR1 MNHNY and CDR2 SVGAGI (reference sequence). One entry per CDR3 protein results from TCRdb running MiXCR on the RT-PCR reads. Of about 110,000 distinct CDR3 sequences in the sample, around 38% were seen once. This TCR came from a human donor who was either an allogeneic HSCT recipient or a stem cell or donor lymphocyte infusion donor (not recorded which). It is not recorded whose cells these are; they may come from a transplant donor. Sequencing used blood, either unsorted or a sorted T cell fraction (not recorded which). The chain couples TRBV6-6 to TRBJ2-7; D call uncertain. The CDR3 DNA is TGTGCCAGCAGTTCCTGGACCCCCAAGGCCTACGAGCAGTACTTC. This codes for CASSSWTPKAYEQYF.